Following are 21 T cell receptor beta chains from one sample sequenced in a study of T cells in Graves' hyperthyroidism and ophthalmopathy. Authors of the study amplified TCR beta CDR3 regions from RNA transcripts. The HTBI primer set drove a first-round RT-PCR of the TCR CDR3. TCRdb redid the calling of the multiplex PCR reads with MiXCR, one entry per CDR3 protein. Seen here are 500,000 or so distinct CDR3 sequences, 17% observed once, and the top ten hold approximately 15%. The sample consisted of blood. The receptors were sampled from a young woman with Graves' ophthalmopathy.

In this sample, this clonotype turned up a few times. The DNA of the CDR3 is TGCAGCGTTCCAGACGGGGAGCAAGGCGAGCAGTACTTC. This translates into CSVPDGEQGEQYF. The J gene is TRBJ2-7, the V gene TRBV29-1, with D possibly matching TRBD2 (5 bases). The V end was cut by 5 bases, the J end by 6 bases, with 17 bases between. Looked up from germline, CDR1 is SQVTM and CDR2 is ANQGSEA. The length of the CDR3 is 13 residues.

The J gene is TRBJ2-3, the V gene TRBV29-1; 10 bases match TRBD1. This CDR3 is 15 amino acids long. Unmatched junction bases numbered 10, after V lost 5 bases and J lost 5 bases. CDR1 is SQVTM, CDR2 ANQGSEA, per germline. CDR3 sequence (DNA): TGCAGCGTTCTGGGGACAGGGGAAGCAGAAGATACGCAGTATTTT. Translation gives CSVLGTGEAEDTQYF.

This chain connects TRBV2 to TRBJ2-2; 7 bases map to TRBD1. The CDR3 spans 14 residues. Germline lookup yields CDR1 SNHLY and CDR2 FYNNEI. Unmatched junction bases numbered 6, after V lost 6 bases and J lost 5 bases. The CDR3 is CASRRGPRTGELFF. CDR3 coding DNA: TGTGCCAGCAGGAGGGGGCCAAGGACCGGGGAGCTGTTTTTT.

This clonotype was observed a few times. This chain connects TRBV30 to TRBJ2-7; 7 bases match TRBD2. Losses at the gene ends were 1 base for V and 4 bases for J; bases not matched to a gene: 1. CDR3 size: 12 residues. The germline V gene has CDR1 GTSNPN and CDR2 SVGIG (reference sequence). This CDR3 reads CAWSAAGYEQYF. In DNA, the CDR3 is TGTGCCTGGAGTGCAGCGGGGTACGAGCAGTACTTC.

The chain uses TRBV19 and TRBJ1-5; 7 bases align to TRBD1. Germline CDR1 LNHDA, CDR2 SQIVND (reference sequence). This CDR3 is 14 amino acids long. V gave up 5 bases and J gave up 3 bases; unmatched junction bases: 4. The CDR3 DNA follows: TGTGCCAGTAGTGACAGGGACCTCAATCAGCCCCAGCATTTT. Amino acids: CASSDRDLNQPQHF.

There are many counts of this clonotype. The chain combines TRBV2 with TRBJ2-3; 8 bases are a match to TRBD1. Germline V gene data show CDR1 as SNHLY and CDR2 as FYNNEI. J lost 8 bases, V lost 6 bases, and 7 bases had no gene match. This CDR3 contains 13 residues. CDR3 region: CASRDRVVGTQYF. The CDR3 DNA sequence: TGTGCCAGCAGGGACAGGGTGGTTGGTACGCAGTATTTT.

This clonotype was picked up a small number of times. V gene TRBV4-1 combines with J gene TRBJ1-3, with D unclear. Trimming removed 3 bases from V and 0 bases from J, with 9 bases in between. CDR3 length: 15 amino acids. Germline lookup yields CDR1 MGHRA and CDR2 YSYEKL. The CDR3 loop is CASSQAGYSGNTIYF. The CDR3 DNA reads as TGCGCCAGCAGCCAGGCTGGCTACTCTGGAAACACCATATATTTT.

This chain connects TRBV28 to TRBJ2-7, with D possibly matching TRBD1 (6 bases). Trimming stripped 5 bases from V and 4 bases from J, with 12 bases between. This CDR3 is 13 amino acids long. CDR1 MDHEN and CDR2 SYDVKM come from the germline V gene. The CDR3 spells CASSGVQGYEQYF. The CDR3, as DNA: TGTGCCAGCAGTGGGGTACAGGGTTACGAGCAGTACTTC.

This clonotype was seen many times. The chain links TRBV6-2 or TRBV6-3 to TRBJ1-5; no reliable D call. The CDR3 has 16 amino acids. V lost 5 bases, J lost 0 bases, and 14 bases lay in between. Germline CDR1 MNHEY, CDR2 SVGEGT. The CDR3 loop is CASSRTAQDSNQPQHF. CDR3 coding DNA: TGTGCCAGCAGTCGTACCGCCCAAGATAGCAATCAGCCCCAGCATTTT.

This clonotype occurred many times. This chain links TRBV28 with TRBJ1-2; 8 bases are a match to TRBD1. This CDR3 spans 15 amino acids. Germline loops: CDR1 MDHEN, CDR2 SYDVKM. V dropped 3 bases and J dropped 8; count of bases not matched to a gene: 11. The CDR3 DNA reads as TGTGCCAGCAGTTTCGTGTACCAGGGGGCGCCGGGCTACACCTTC. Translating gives CASSFVYQGAPGYTF.

The CDR3 DNA sequence: TGCGCCAGCAGCCTTGCGACTAGCGGGGCCTACAATGAGCAGTTCTTC. Translated: CASSLATSGAYNEQFF. The chain is built from TRBV4-1 and TRBJ2-1; TRBD2 matches at 11 bases. This CDR3 has 16 amino acids. J lost 2 bases, V lost 4 bases, and 4 bases had no gene match. Germline CDR1 reads MGHRA; CDR2 reads YSYEKL.

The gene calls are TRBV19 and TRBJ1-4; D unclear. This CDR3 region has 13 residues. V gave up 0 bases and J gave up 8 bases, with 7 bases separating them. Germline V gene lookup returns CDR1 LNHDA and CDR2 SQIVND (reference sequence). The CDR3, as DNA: TGTGCCAGTAGTATAGAGGGCAGAGAAAAACTGTTTTTT. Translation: CASSIEGREKLFF. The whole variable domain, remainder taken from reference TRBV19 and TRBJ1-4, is DGGITQSPKYLFRKEGQNVTLSCEQNLNHDAMYWYRQDPGQGLRLIYYSQIVNDFQKGDIAEGYSVSREKKESFPLTVTSAQKNPTAFYLCASSIEGREKLFFGSGTQLSVL.

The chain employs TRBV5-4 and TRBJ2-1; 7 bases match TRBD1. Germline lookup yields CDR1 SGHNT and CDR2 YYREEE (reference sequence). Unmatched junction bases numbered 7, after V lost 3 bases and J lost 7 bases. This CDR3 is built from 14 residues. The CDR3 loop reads CASSSTGWRNEQFF. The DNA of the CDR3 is TGTGCCAGCAGCTCGACAGGGTGGCGAAATGAGCAGTTCTTC. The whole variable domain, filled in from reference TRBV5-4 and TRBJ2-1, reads ETGVTQSPTHLIKTRGQQVTLRCSSQSGHNTVSWYQQALGQGPQFIFQYYREEENGRGNFPPRFSGLQFPNYSSELNVNALELDDSALYLCASSSTGWRNEQFFGPGTRLTVL.

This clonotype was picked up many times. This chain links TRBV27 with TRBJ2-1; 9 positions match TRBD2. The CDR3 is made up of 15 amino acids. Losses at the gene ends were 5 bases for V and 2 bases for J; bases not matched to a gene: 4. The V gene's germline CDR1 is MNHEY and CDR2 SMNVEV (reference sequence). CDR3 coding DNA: TGTGCCAGCAGTCAGCGGGGGGCGGCCTACAATGAGCAGTTCTTC. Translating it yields CASSQRGAAYNEQFF.

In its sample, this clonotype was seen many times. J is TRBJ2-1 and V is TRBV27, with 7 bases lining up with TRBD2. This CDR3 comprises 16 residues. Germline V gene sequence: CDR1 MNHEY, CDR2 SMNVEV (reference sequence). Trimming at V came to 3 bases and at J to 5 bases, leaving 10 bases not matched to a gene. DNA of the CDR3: TGTGCCAGCAGTTTCTTTCACAGACTAGCAGACAATGAGCAGTTCTTC. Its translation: CASSFFHRLADNEQFF.

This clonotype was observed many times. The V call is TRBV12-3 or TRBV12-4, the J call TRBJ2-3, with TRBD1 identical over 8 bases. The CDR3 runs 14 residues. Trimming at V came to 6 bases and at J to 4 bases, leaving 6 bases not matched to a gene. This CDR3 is CASRGQGMADTQYF. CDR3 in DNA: TGTGCCAGCAGAGGACAGGGTATGGCAGATACGCAGTATTTT.

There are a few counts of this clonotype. The CDR3 here is CASSQDYRQGVYNEQFF. For the CDR3, the DNA is TGTGCCAGCAGCCAAGATTATAGGCAGGGGGTCTACAATGAGCAGTTCTTC. This chain uses TRBV3-1 with TRBJ2-1; 7 nucleotides line up with TRBD1. The CDR3 is 17 residues long. V dropped 0 bases and J dropped 3; count of bases not matched to a gene: 8. Per germline, CDR1 LGHDT and CDR2 YNNKEL (reference sequence).

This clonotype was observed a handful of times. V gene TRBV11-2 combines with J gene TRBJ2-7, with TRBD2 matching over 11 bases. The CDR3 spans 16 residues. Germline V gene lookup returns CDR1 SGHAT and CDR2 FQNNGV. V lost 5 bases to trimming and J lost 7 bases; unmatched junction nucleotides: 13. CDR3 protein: CASSRRTSGSTDEQYF. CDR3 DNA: TGTGCCAGCAGCCGAAGAACTAGCGGGAGTACGGATGAGCAGTACTTC.

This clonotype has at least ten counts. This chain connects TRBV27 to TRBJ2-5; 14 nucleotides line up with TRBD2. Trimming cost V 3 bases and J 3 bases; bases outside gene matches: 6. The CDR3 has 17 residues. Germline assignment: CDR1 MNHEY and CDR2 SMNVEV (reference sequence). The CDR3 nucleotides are TGTGCCAGCAGTTTGTACTCGGGACTAGCGGGAGAAGAGACCCAGTACTTC. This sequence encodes CASSLYSGLAGEETQYF.

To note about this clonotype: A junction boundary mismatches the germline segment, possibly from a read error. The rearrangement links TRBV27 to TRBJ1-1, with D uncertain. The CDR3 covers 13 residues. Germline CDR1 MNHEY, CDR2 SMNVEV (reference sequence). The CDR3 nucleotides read TGTGCCAGCGGTTTTTCCCGAAACACTGAAGCTTTCTTT. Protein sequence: CASGFSRNTEAFF.

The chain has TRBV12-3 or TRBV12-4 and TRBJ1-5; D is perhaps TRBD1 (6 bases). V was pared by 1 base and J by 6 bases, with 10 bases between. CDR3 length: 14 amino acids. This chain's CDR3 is CASSLGRDTQPQHF. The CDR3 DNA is TGTGCCAGCAGTTTAGGCAGGGACACTCAGCCCCAGCATTTT.